Listed below are T cell receptor beta chains from one sample, sequenced in a study of post-analysis software for immune sequencing data. TCRdb re-called the PCR reads with MiXCR, one entry per CDR3 protein. The table lists more than 450,000 distinct CDR3 sequences, 30% to 40% of them singletons. The sequencing sample was made of blood. These receptors all stem from a girl aged 2-17 years with multiple sclerosis. Both conserved end residues are part of each CDR3.

J | V | CDR3
NA | TRBV20-1 | CSASLSRGGGIETQYF
TRBJ2-2 | TRBV10-2 | CASSDPGGTTGGLFF
TRBJ2-1 | TRBV12-3/TRBV12-4 | CASTSGKTSGGAGYNEQFF
TRBJ2-7 | TRBV7-2 | CASSHLGSGYEQYF
TRBJ2-1 | TRBV20-1 | CSARKSGAGTYNEQFF
TRBJ1-2 | TRBV11-2 | CASSLWGPGGYTF
TRBJ2-1 | TRBV11-2 | CASSFRGAPSSYNEQFF
TRBJ2-4 | TRBV7-2 | CASSLRRLGEQYF
TRBJ2-7 | TRBV4-1 | CASSQDRGTSYEQYF
TRBJ2-1 | TRBV5-4 | CASSTGLAGGHYNEQFF
TRBJ1-2 | TRBV5-1 | CASSWGQFPNYGYTF
TRBJ2-5 | TRBV20-1 | CSASTSRETQYF
TRBJ1-5 | TRBV7-2 | CASSPKQGRNQPQHF
TRBJ2-3 | TRBV5-1 | CASSPGQVADTQYF
TRBJ1-2 | TRBV20-1 | CSARGTDNYGYTF
TRBJ2-7 | TRBV10-3 | CAIRPDRGTYEQYF
TRBJ2-3 | TRBV20-1 | CSARDDLGPNTDTQYF
TRBJ2-5 | TRBV12-3/TRBV12-4 | CASSNPLVGEQYF
TRBJ1-5 | TRBV20-1 | CSASTGTGPHQPQHF
TRBJ2-7 | TRBV14 | CASSQFLRGPSYEQYF
TRBJ1-2 | TRBV5-1 | CASSSMDRDPSYTF
TRBJ2-7 | TRBV7-9 | CASSLEARPSQEQYF
NA | TRBV5-1 | CVSSKGTLYEQYF
TRBJ1-2 | TRBV12-3/TRBV12-4 | CASSFRGFDYGYTF
TRBJ2-7 | TRBV6-1 | CASSELGLEYEQYF
TRBJ1-2 | TRBV18 | CASSPLKTGGSYGYTF
TRBJ2-3 | TRBV28 | CASRRIYSTDTQYF
TRBJ1-4 | TRBV29-1 | CSVPDPQGGEWTNEKLFF
TRBJ1-1 | TRBV7-9 | CASSPTGGRAEAFF
TRBJ2-1 | TRBV5-4 | CASSGTSGGEQFF
TRBJ1-1 | TRBV5-6 | CAGSLGDTEAFF
TRBJ2-3 | TRBV4-1 | CASSPRTSGDSTDTQYF
TRBJ1-2 | TRBV27 | CASSLLGSAVANYGYTF
TRBJ2-3 | TRBV5-6 | CASRLLAIGADTQYF
TRBJ2-3 | TRBV25-1 | CASSDRTSPHSDTQYF
TRBJ1-2 | TRBV7-9 | CASGEQGEDYGYTF
TRBJ2-6 | TRBV5-1 | CASSVDGPGANVLTF
TRBJ1-5 | TRBV29-1 | CSVVAGNQPQHF
TRBJ1-1 | TRBV20-1 | CSAAPWGRTNTEAFF
TRBJ1-1 | TRBV7-9 | CASTGQTNTEAFF
TRBJ2-1 | TRBV5-1 | CASSPLGGGNNEQFF
TRBJ2-3 | TRBV2 | CAGGTGQSTDTQYF
TRBJ1-5 | TRBV20-1 | CSATGTAHSNQPQHF
TRBJ2-4 | TRBV27 | CASSGFGAKNIQYF
TRBJ2-1 | TRBV3-1 | CASSHSTGSEQFF
TRBJ2-7 | TRBV3-1 | CASSKKRVPYEQYF
TRBJ2-1 | TRBV3-1 | CASIPSGAGAHNEQFF
TRBJ2-3 | TRBV20-1 | CSANRASTDTQYF